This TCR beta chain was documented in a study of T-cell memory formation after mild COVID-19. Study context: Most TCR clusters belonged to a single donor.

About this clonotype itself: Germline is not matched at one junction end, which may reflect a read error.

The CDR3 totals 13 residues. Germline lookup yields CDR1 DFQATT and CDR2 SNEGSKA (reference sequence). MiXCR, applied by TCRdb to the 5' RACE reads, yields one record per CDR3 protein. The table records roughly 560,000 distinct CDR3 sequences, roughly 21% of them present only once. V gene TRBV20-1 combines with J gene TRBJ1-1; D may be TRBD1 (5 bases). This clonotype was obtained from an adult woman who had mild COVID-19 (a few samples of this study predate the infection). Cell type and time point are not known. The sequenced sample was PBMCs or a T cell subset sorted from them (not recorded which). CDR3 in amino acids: CSARESGGTEAFF. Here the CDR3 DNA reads TGCAGTGCCAGAGAGAGCGGGGGGACTGAAGCTTTCTTT.